The rows below give T cell receptor beta chains drawn from one sample of a study of Ad26.COV2.S vaccination and SARS-CoV-2 variants. The assay was immunoSEQ multiplex PCR, and TCRdb's table has in-frame clones only and misses some. The table has around 270,000 clones, roughly 85% seen once. Sequenced here: peripheral blood, sampled in a trial of Ad26.COV2.S vaccine versus placebo. These receptors were collected from a person aged 18-60 years who received the Ad26.COV2.S COVID-19 vaccine or a placebo. Both conserved end residues are part of each CDR3. Fields, in order: clone size, J gene, V gene, D gene, CDR3 protein, CDR3 DNA. The D gene is left open where the match is weak. Rows give clone size only sometimes, using once, few, many, or a class for an expanded clone.

abundance: few; j_gene: TRBJ1-6; v_gene: TRBV2; d_gene: NA; CDR3aa: CASRQESSYNSPLHF; CDR3nt: TGTGCCAGCAGGCAGGAGAGCTCCTATAATTCACCCCTCCACTTT
abundance: NA; j_gene: TRBJ2-1; v_gene: TRBV11-2; d_gene: NA; CDR3aa: CASSFLRGSYNEQFF; CDR3nt: TGTGCCAGCAGCTTCCTCCGAGGGTCCTACAATGAGCAGTTCTTC
abundance: NA; j_gene: TRBJ1-1; v_gene: TRBV14; d_gene: TRBD1; CDR3aa: CASSQVTGVNTEAFF; CDR3nt: TGTGCCAGCAGCCAAGTTACAGGGGTCAACACTGAAGCTTTCTTT
abundance: NA; j_gene: TRBJ2-1; v_gene: TRBV7-9; d_gene: TRBD2; CDR3aa: CAGLPGLAGDFYNEQFF; CDR3nt: TGTGCCGGACTGCCGGGACTAGCGGGGGACTTCTACAATGAGCAGTTCTTC
abundance: NA; j_gene: TRBJ1-1; v_gene: TRBV6-5; d_gene: NA; CDR3aa: CASSLGGNEAFF; CDR3nt: TGTGCCAGCAGTCTAGGGGGAAATGAAGCTTTCTTT
abundance: once; j_gene: TRBJ1-1; v_gene: TRBV7-9; d_gene: TRBD1; CDR3aa: CASSLLTGTENTEAFF; CDR3nt: TGTGCCAGCAGCTTACTAACCGGGACAGAGAACACTGAAGCTTTCTTT
abundance: few; j_gene: TRBJ1-1; v_gene: TRBV6-5; d_gene: NA; CDR3aa: CASRRGGQLNTEAFF; CDR3nt: TGTGCCAGCAGGAGAGGAGGACAGCTGAACACTGAAGCTTTCTTT
abundance: NA; j_gene: TRBJ1-5; v_gene: TRBV29-1; d_gene: TRBD1; CDR3aa: CSVGQGYNQPQHF; CDR3nt: TGCAGCGTTGGACAGGGGTACAATCAGCCCCAGCATTTT
abundance: NA; j_gene: TRBJ1-3; v_gene: TRBV7-3; d_gene: NA; CDR3aa: CASSPDATSGNTIYF; CDR3nt: TGTGCCAGCAGTCCCGACGCCACATCTGGAAACACCATATATTTT
abundance: once; j_gene: TRBJ2-2; v_gene: TRBV24-1; d_gene: NA; CDR3aa: CATGKGPPFNTGELFF; CDR3nt: TGTGCCACCGGGAAGGGCCCACCTTTTAACACCGGGGAGCTGTTTTTT
abundance: NA; j_gene: TRBJ1-1; v_gene: TRBV9; d_gene: NA; CDR3aa: CASSVGIGGAFF; CDR3nt: TGTGCCAGCAGCGTAGGTATCGGGGGCGCTTTCTTT
abundance: NA; j_gene: TRBJ1-2; v_gene: TRBV4-3; d_gene: NA; CDR3aa: CASSQDSNRPYGYTF; CDR3nt: TGCGCCAGCAGCCAAGATAGTAACAGGCCGTATGGCTACACCTTC
abundance: NA; j_gene: TRBJ2-1; v_gene: TRBV9; d_gene: NA; CDR3aa: CASSALGAGGGEQFF; CDR3nt: TGTGCCAGCAGCGCCCTGGGGGCGGGTGGGGGTGAGCAGTTCTTC
abundance: few; j_gene: TRBJ1-5; v_gene: TRBV7-2; d_gene: NA; CDR3aa: CASRAEGQPQHF; CDR3nt: TGTGCCAGCAGGGCTGAGGGGCAGCCCCAGCATTTT
abundance: NA; j_gene: TRBJ2-5; v_gene: TRBV5-1; d_gene: TRBD1; CDR3aa: CASRPGTEKETQYF; CDR3nt: TGCGCCAGCAGACCCGGGACAGAAAAAGAGACCCAGTACTTC